Listed below are T cell receptor beta chains from one sample, sequenced in a study of cytomegalovirus exposure and HLA in healthy donors. Profiling relied on immunoSEQ multiplex PCR, and the TCRdb table lists in-frame clones only, not all of them. Its listing shows around 100,000 clones. Sequencing was performed on PBMCs. Every receptor here comes from a man aged 45-65 years in good health and CMV-seronegative. CDR3s include the opening cysteine and the closing phenylalanine or tryptophan. Fields, in order: J gene, CDR3 length, D gene, V gene, CDR3 DNA, CDR3 protein. The D gene is left open where the match is weak.

TRBJ2-7	13	NA	TRBV25-1	TGTGCCAGCAGTGACAACAGGGTCTATGAGCAGTACTTC	CASSDNRVYEQYF
TRBJ2-2	15	TRBD1	TRBV7-9	TGTGCCAGCAGCTCCTCGACAGGGGGCACCGGGGAGCTGTTTTTT	CASSSSTGGTGELFF
TRBJ2-7	13	NA	TRBV7-9	TGTGCCAGCAGCTCAGCCCCGGGGGACGAGCAGTACTTC	CASSSAPGDEQYF
TRBJ2-5	13	NA	TRBV7-2	TGTGCCAGCAGGGGGATCGTCGGGGGGACCCAGTACTTC	CASRGIVGGTQYF
TRBJ1-2	16	NA	TRBV19	TGTGCCAGTAGTACCCTAGACAGCATCCCTAACTATGGCTACACCTTC	CASSTLDSIPNYGYTF
TRBJ1-5	16	NA	TRBV4-2	TGTGCCAGCAGCCAAGATACGGGGAATAGCAATCAGCCCCAGCATTTT	CASSQDTGNSNQPQHF
TRBJ2-1	14	NA	TRBV2	TGTGCCAGCAGCGCGGGGTCCTCCTACAATGAGCAGTTCTTC	CASSAGSSYNEQFF
TRBJ2-3	16	NA	TRBV4-3	TGCGCCAGCAGCCAATCAGGGCATGGAGGCACAGATACGCAGTATTTT	CASSQSGHGGTDTQYF
TRBJ2-3	19	TRBD2	TRBV18	TGTGCCAGCTCACCGGTACGGCTAGCGGGGGCCATTAGCACAGATACGCAGTATTTT	CASSPVRLAGAISTDTQYF
TRBJ2-7	14	NA	TRBV6-6	TGTGCCAGCACCCTCCTAAGACAGGACCAGGAGCAGTACTTC	CASTLLRQDQEQYF
TRBJ2-7	15	TRBD1	TRBV6-5	TGTGCCAGCAGAAGGGACAGGGTGTTTTCTTCCGAGCAGTACTTC	CASRRDRVFSSEQYF
TRBJ2-1	15	TRBD2	TRBV12-5	TGTGCTAGTGGCCCCAGCGGGAGGGCCGCGAATGAGCAGTTCTTC	CASGPSGRAANEQFF
TRBJ2-1	16	TRBD1	TRBV29-1	TGCAGCGTTGAAGAGGCCGGGACAGGGGTATACAATGAGCAGTTCTTC	CSVEEAGTGVYNEQFF
TRBJ2-3	16	TRBD2	TRBV28	TGTGCCAGCAGTTTGGGGACTAGCGGGGACACAGATACGCAGTATTTT	CASSLGTSGDTDTQYF
TRBJ2-5	16	TRBD2	TRBV5-8	TGTGCCAGCAGCGTGGGGACTAGCGGGGAACAAGAGACCCAGTACTTC	CASSVGTSGEQETQYF
TRBJ2-5	15	TRBD2	TRBV7-2	TGTGCCAGCAGCTTGGTCCTAGCGGGTCTGGAGACCCAGTACTTC	CASSLVLAGLETQYF
TRBJ2-7	11	NA	TRBV29-1	TGCAGCGTAGGGACATGGGCCGAGCAGTACTTC	CSVGTWAEQYF
TRBJ1-2	15	NA	TRBV10-3	TGTGCCATCAGTGAGAACCCTACGCCAAACTATGGCTACACCTTC	CAISENPTPNYGYTF
TRBJ2-7	14	TRBD1	TRBV27	TGTGCCAGCAGTTACGGACAGGGGGAGTACGAGCAGTACTTC	CASSYGQGEYEQYF
TRBJ2-7	15	NA	TRBV7-2	TGTGCCAGCAGCTTAGCGTCATCCGGGAGCAACGAGCAGTACTTC	CASSLASSGSNEQYF
TRBJ1-2	15	TRBD1	TRBV19	TGTGCCAGTAGTATCCTCGCAGGGGGGAACTATGGCTACACCTTC	CASSILAGGNYGYTF
TRBJ1-1	11	TRBD1	TRBV7-2	TGTGCCAGCAAAGGACAGGTTGAAGCTTTCTTT	CASKGQVEAFF
TRBJ1-4	17	TRBD1	TRBV18	TGTGCCAGCTCACCAATCGGACCACAGGGGTATAATGAAAAACTGTTTTTT	CASSPIGPQGYNEKLFF
TRBJ1-2	11	NA	TRBV20-1	TGCAGTGCTGGGGAGGGCGTCGGCTACACCTTC	CSAGEGVGYTF
TRBJ1-1	13	TRBD1	TRBV5-6	TGTGCCAGCAGCCGTACAGGGGTGACTGAAGCTTTCTTT	CASSRTGVTEAFF
TRBJ2-7	16	TRBD1	TRBV6-5	TGTGCCAGCAGTTACAAATTGGGACAGGGGAACTACGAGCAGTACTTC	CASSYKLGQGNYEQYF
TRBJ1-4	12	NA	TRBV2	TGTGCCAGCAAGGAAGAGGAAGTTAGACTGTTTTTT	CASKEEEVRLFF
TRBJ1-1	13	NA	TRBV2	TGTGCCAGCAGCGAGGACAGGAACACTGAAGCTTTCTTT	CASSEDRNTEAFF
TRBJ2-7	14	TRBD1	TRBV28	TGTGCCAGCAGAAACAGGGGCACTCCCTACGAGCAGTACTTC	CASRNRGTPYEQYF
TRBJ1-1	14	NA	TRBV30	TGTGCCTGGAGTGGCCCGTCGGTGAGCACTGAAGCTTTCTTT	CAWSGPSVSTEAFF
TRBJ2-2	15	TRBD2	TRBV7-9	TGTGCCAGCAGCTTAGCTAGCGGGGACACCGGGGAGCTGTTTTTT	CASSLASGDTGELFF
TRBJ2-7	14	TRBD1	TRBV2	TGTGCCAGCAGTGATGGACAGGGGGTGAACGAGCAGTACTTC	CASSDGQGVNEQYF
TRBJ2-3	17	NA	TRBV18	TGTGCCAGCTCACCCGGTCCCGGGGAAGTGGGGACAGATACGCAGTATTTT	CASSPGPGEVGTDTQYF
TRBJ2-5	15	NA	TRBV5-1	TGCGCCAGCAGCCACCAGGGGACGCGGGAAGAGACCCAGTACTTC	CASSHQGTREETQYF
TRBJ1-1	14	TRBD1	TRBV5-1	TGCGCCAGCAGCTTGTCAGGGGGCAACACTGAAGCTTTCTTT	CASSLSGGNTEAFF
TRBJ2-1	13	NA	TRBV6-5	TGTGCCAGCAGTTACGGCCCTTCGGAGGGGCAGTTCTTC	CASSYGPSEGQFF
TRBJ1-1	12	NA	TRBV5-4	TGTGCCAGCAGCCAGCAGGGTACTGAAGCTTTCTTT	CASSQQGTEAFF
TRBJ1-1	13	TRBD1	TRBV7-3	TGTGCCAGCAGCTTACCAGGGGGCACTGAAGCTTTCTTT	CASSLPGGTEAFF
TRBJ2-1	15	TRBD2	TRBV7-3	TGTGCCAGCAGCGTCTTGCCTAGCGGGAGGAATGAGCAGTTCTTC	CASSVLPSGRNEQFF
TRBJ2-3	16	TRBD2	TRBV7-9	TGTGCCAGCAGCTTAGGGCGGCGGGGGAGCACAGATACGCAGTATTTT	CASSLGRRGSTDTQYF
TRBJ1-5	16	NA	TRBV7-9	TGTGCCAGCAGCTTAGAAGGGGCAGCGTTCAATCAGCCCCAGCATTTT	CASSLEGAAFNQPQHF
TRBJ1-3	17	NA	TRBV5-5	TGTGCCAGCAGCATTTCTCACCAGGGCCCCTCTGGAAACACCATATATTTT	CASSISHQGPSGNTIYF
TRBJ1-3	15	NA	TRBV6-5	TGTGCCAGCAGCACGACTCAGCACTCTGGAAACACCATATATTTT	CASSTTQHSGNTIYF
TRBJ1-6	14	TRBD1	TRBV4-3	TGCGCCAGCAGCCCGGGACAGGAGAATTCACCCCTCCACTTT	CASSPGQENSPLHF
TRBJ1-3	13	NA	TRBV7-9	TGTGCCAGCAGCATAAATACAGGGAACACCATATATTTT	CASSINTGNTIYF
TRBJ1-2	15	TRBD1	TRBV6-5	TGTGCCAGCACCCGAGGGCAGGGGGATATCTATGGCTACACCTTC	CASTRGQGDIYGYTF
TRBJ2-5	15	NA	TRBV9	TGTGCCAGCAGCCCTCGTGGAGACTGGAAGAAGACCCAGTACTTC	CASSPRGDWKKTQYF
TRBJ2-7	14	NA	TRBV5-4	TGTGCCAGCAGCTTGTGGGGGGGCCTATACGAGCAGTACTTC	CASSLWGGLYEQYF
TRBJ1-1	13	NA	TRBV18	TGTGCCAGCTCAGCGCAGGGGAATACTGAAGCTTTCTTT	CASSAQGNTEAFF
TRBJ2-5	14	NA	TRBV19	TGTGCCAGTAGTACCTATGGACTCCAAGAGACCCAGTACTTC	CASSTYGLQETQYF